These 14 T cell receptor beta chains came from one sample sequenced in a study of vaccination effects on CD4 cells after COVID-19. Antigens for these TCRs are unknown. TCRdb keeps only in-frame clones here, not all; method: immunoSEQ multiplex PCR. Counted here are 55,000 to 90,000 clones, around 70% occurring once; the ten biggest clones make up about 5%. Antigen-specific CD4+ T cells were expanded with viral peptide pools in the ViraFEST assay before sequencing. Following an approximately 11-day culture, CD4+ T cells were purified. SARS-CoV-2 infection was confirmed by PCR in the person between March and December 2020. Sequencing was performed on CD4+ T cells from PBMCs cultured with HIV peptides, taken before COVID-19 vaccination. Subset reported: HIV-1 Nef peptide pool negative control/reference culture. Receptor source: a human donor who had a prior SARS-CoV-2 infection.

This chain uses TRBV15 with TRBJ2-1, with D hard to call. This CDR3 is built from 13 residues. Germline assignment: CDR1 LNHNV and CDR2 YYDKDF (reference sequence). V dropped 0 bases and J dropped 12 bases, with 12 bases sitting between them. CDR3 DNA sequence: TGTGCCACCAGCAGAGACCCGAAATCTAGGCAGTTCTTC. Amino acids: CATSRDPKSRQFF.

This chain's CDR3 is CASSQDQETQYF. In DNA, the CDR3 is TGTGCCAGCAGCCAAGATCAAGAGACCCAGTACTTC. The chain employs TRBV3-1 (or the pseudogene TRBV3-2) and TRBJ2-5, with D unclear. V gave up 0 bases and J gave up 2 bases, with 1 base separating them. Germline-derived CDR1 and CDR2 are LGHDT and YNNKEL (reference sequence). The CDR3 extends over 12 amino acids.

The J gene is TRBJ2-1, the V gene TRBV19; D is unclear. From germline, CDR1 is LNHDA and CDR2 SQIVND (reference sequence). Trimming stripped 3 bases from V and 8 bases from J, with 11 bases between. The CDR3 runs to 13 residues. Here the CDR3 DNA reads TGTGCCAGTAGTATGAGTCGAGATTATGAGCAGTTCTTC. Protein sequence: CASSMSRDYEQFF.

The V gene is TRBV5-1, the J gene TRBJ1-5, with D possibly being TRBD1 (5 bases). V lost 4 bases, J lost 3 bases, and 11 bases lay in between. Germline V gene data show CDR1 as SGHRS and CDR2 as YFSETQ. CDR3 size: 14 residues. The CDR3 region is CASSKDSNNQPQHF. CDR3 sequence (DNA): TGCGCCAGCAGCAAAGACAGTAACAATCAGCCCCAGCATTTT.

This chain uses TRBV11-3 with TRBJ2-5; TRBD2 matches 14 bases. Germline-derived CDR1 and CDR2 are SGHNT and YENEEA. The length of the CDR3 is 17 residues. Trimming removed 1 base from V and 5 bases from J; junction bases left unmatched: 6. Here the CDR3 reads CASSLGGLAGGRETQYF. CDR3 coding DNA: TGTGCCAGCAGCTTAGGAGGACTAGCGGGAGGTCGGGAGACCCAGTACTTC.

The chain combines TRBV27 with TRBJ1-4, with a weak D call TRBD1 (6 bases). The V and J ends lost 2 bases and 7 bases respectively, with 11 bases between them. Germline V lookup: CDR1 MNHEY, CDR2 SMNVEV (reference sequence). This CDR3 comprises 14 residues. This CDR3 reads CASSLLGGVEKLFF. Written as DNA, the CDR3 is TGTGCCAGCAGTTTACTGGGGGGCGTTGAAAAACTGTTTTTT.

The CDR3 here is CASSRLAGGPETQYF. The CDR3 DNA is TGTGCCAGCAGCAGACTAGCGGGGGGGCCAGAGACCCAGTACTTC. The chain is built from TRBV11-2 and TRBJ2-5; 14 bases map to TRBD2. With V trimmed by 5 bases and J by 4 bases, 3 bases remained unmatched. Germline CDR1 and CDR2: SGHAT and FQNNGV. The CDR3 consists of 15 residues.

This clone showed up just a few times. The genes are TRBV18 and TRBJ2-1, with 9 bases lining up with TRBD1. J was trimmed by 2 bases and V by 0 bases; bases with no gene match: 2. The CDR3 is made up of 16 amino acids. Per germline, CDR1 KGHSH and CDR2 LQKENI. CDR3 in amino acids: CASSPPGQGAYNEQFF. The CDR3 DNA sequence: TGTGCCAGCTCACCACCGGGACAGGGCGCCTACAATGAGCAGTTCTTC.

The V and J genes are TRBV7-3 and TRBJ2-2; 7 nucleotides line up with TRBD2. The germline V gene has CDR1 SGHTA and CDR2 FQGTGA. With V trimmed by 1 base and J by 0 bases, 8 bases remained unmatched. CDR3 length equals 18 residues. In DNA, the CDR3 is TGTGCCAGCAGCTTAATGGGTGGGGCGGGGGCGAACACCGGGGAGCTGTTTTTT. Its protein product is CASSLMGGAGANTGELFF.

The V and J genes are TRBV18 and TRBJ1-3; 9 bases map to TRBD1. V lost 4 bases and J lost 2; bases outside the gene matches: 9. Germline CDR1 and CDR2: KGHSH and LQKENI. CDR3 length equals 17 residues. DNA for the CDR3: TGTGCCAGCTCACTTTGGACAGGGGAAGATCCTGGAAACACCATATATTTT. It is translated as CASSLWTGEDPGNTIYF. Together with reference TRBV18 and TRBJ1-3, the CDR3 gives the full variable domain: NAGVMQNPRHLVRRRGQEARLRCSPMKGHSHVYWYRQLPEEGLKFMVYLQKENIIDESGMPKERFSAEFPKEGPSILRIQQVVRGDSAAYFCASSLWTGEDPGNTIYFGEGSWLTVV.

The rearrangement links TRBV11-3 to TRBJ1-1, with a tentative D call TRBD1 (5 bases). The CDR3 spans 17 residues. The V end lost 6 bases, the J end lost 6 bases, and 26 bases lay between the germline ends. The germline CDR1 and CDR2 sequences are SGHNT and YENEEA. The CDR3 protein is CASSRSLVGPRGAEAFF. DNA for the CDR3: TGTGCCAGCAGTCGCTCCCTAGTGGGGCCCCGAGGCGCTGAAGCTTTCTTT.

This chain connects TRBV4-2 to TRBJ2-5; TRBD2 matches 10 bases. Losses at the gene ends were 0 bases for V and 5 bases for J; bases not matched to a gene: 9. Germline CDR1 and CDR2: LGHNA and YNFKEQ. The CDR3 is made up of 17 amino acids. In DNA form, the CDR3 reads TGTGCCAGCAGCCAAGATCAGCTAGCGGGAGAGGGGGAGACCCAGTACTTC. Its protein product is CASSQDQLAGEGETQYF.

To note about this clone: One end of the junction is discordant with germline, which a read error may explain. This chain uses TRBV6-6 with TRBJ2-2; D tentatively reads TRBD1 or TRBD2 (5 bases each). The length of the CDR3 is 16 residues. CDR1 and CDR2 from the germline V gene are MNHNY and SVGAGI (reference sequence). CDR3 DNA sequence: TGTGCCAGCAGTTACCCACGAAGGAGACAGACCCGGGGAGCTGTTTTT. This encodes CASSYPRRRQTRGAVF.

This chain connects TRBV29-1 to TRBJ2-7; possibly TRBD1 or TRBD2 for D (5 bases each). This CDR3 is 14 amino acids long. CDR1 SQVTM and CDR2 ANQGSEA come from the germline V gene. Trimming left V 1 base short and J 5 bases short, with 15 bases between. The CDR3, as DNA: TGCAGCGTTGAAGTCTGGGGGATTCAGGACGAGCAGTACTTC. This gives the protein CSVEVWGIQDEQYF.